This TCR beta chain was observed in a study of cytomegalovirus exposure and HLA in healthy donors. Study-level background: A prior study identified approximately 120 million unique TCR beta sequences from about 179 million T cells. Early on, a data release was issued that held approximately 92 million unique TCRs from HLA-typed donors.

This CDR3 comprises 13 residues. The V segment lost 0 bases and the J segment 10 bases; nucleotides outside the gene matches: 6. Germline V gene sequence: CDR1 SGHRS, CDR2 YFSETQ. PCR was performed using 60 Vbeta and 13 Jbeta primers. Measured with immunoSEQ multiplex PCR; TCRdb has only the in-frame clones, and not every one. The data show some 140,000 clones, 79% seen once. In regard to this clone: Antigen: not known.

Study results and caveats: Later analysis demonstrated an association between a missense DCLRE1C variant and TCR beta V- and J-gene trimming. Cytomegalovirus association was assigned to around 150 TCR beta chains.

The chain recombines TRBV5-1 with TRBJ1-1, with 7 bases fitting TRBD1. The sequenced sample was PBMCs. The sequence was obtained from a man aged 25-45 years in good health and CMV-seropositive. The CDR3 DNA sequence: TGCGCCAGCAGCTTGGACGGAAAGGGGGCAGCTTTCTTT. Protein product: CASSLDGKGAAFF. Combining the CDR3 with reference TRBV5-1 and TRBJ1-1 gives the whole variable domain KAGVTQTPRYLIKTRGQQVTLSCSPISGHRSVSWYQQTPGQGLQFLFEYFSETQRNKGNFPGRFSGRQFSNSRSEMNVSTLELGDSALYLCASSLDGKGAAFFGQGTRLTVV.